This T cell receptor (beta chain) was identified in a study of yellow fever vaccine responses in identical twins. The CDR3 spans 16 residues. From germline, CDR1 is SGHKS and CDR2 YYEKEE (reference sequence). The V segment lost 4 bases and the J segment 0 bases; nucleotides outside the gene matches: 6. TCRdb analysed the RT-PCR reads with MiXCR anew, one entry per CDR3 protein. The data hold about 23,000 distinct CDR3 sequences, with more than 60% observed a single time. This rearrangement joins TRBV5-5 to TRBJ2-7, with 11 positions matching TRBD1. Sequenced material: T cells from blood (PBMCs), unsorted or a sorted subset (not recorded which), taken before or after yellow fever vaccination (not recorded which). This receptor was taken from a woman aged 18 to 35 who received the yellow fever vaccine. The CDR3 DNA sequence: TGTGCCAGCAGCCACGGGACAGGGGGTACCTCCTACGAGCAGTACGTC. Translated, it gives CASSHGTGGTSYEQYV.